This T cell receptor (beta chain) is drawn from a study of tumor-infiltrating lymphocytes in primary liver carcinoma. Study-wide context: Resection treated the patients' primary liver carcinoma. Donors had hepatocellular carcinoma or combined HCC and intrahepatic cholangiocarcinoma.

Total RNA amounting to approximately 460 ng was the source from which TCR beta cDNA was made with a constant-region primer. Nested multiplex PCR, run for three rounds with slightly modified ARM-PCR, yielded TCR beta libraries. Use of TRBV1-TRBV30 forward primers with a C-beta reverse primer characterized the first two PCR rounds, which lasted around 9 cycles each. TCRdb called the multiplex PCR reads again in MiXCR, with one record for every CDR3 protein. The sample shows hundreds of thousands of distinct CDR3 sequences, about 50% of them seen only once. RNA was extracted from whole blood without cell sorting, alongside germline DNA. A remark on this clonotype: Its cognate antigen is unknown. The junction and the germline gene differ at one end; a read error may be behind it.

Study results and limitations: The difference in top-250-clone fraction between tumors and blood was significant, favoring tumors (p = 0.039).

Per the germline V gene, CDR1 is SGHAT and CDR2 is FQNNGV. The CDR3 is made up of 16 amino acids. The chain is built from TRBV11-2 and TRBJ2-1; 13 bases align to TRBD2. Specimen: peripheral blood. The clonotype originates from a woman in her 30s with primary liver carcinoma and hepatitis B virus infection. The CDR3 coding sequence is TGTGCCAGCAGCTTAGATTGGGGACTAGCGGGGCATGAACAGTTCTTC. The encoded protein is CASSLDWGLAGHEQFF.